Each of the 26 T cell receptor beta chains below was sequenced from the same sample in a study of blood T cell repertoires in COVID-19. Sequencing was performed with immunoSEQ multiplex PCR; in TCRdb, only in-frame clones are kept and a portion is missing. The data contain 200,000 to 250,000 clones, roughly nine tenths of them singletons. The sample was PBMCs or T cells enriched from blood (not recorded which). The receptors stem from a young woman in a cohort exposed to, infected with or recovered from COVID-19 (not recorded which).

The chain joins TRBV7-2 to TRBJ2-7; TRBD1 is a possible D gene (6 bases). The germline V gene has CDR1 SGHTA and CDR2 FQGNSA. With 4 bases removed from V and 3 bases from J, the gap between germline ends came to 16 bases. CDR3 length: 15 residues. The CDR3 sequence: CASSSTGTNNYEQYF. In DNA form, the CDR3 reads TGTGCCAGCAGCTCCACCGGGACAAACAACTACGAGCAGTACTTC.

V and J are TRBV18 and TRBJ2-5; maybe TRBD2 (6 bases). Germline V gene data show CDR1 as KGHSH and CDR2 as LQKENI. Trimming stripped 2 bases from V and 5 bases from J, with 12 bases between. The CDR3 loop spans 14 amino acids. For the CDR3, the DNA is TGTGCCAGCTCACCAGGAGGGGCGGCGGAGACCCAGTACTTC. This translates into CASSPGGAAETQYF.

The chain is built from TRBV6-5 and TRBJ1-1; the D gene is possibly TRBD1 (5 bases). The CDR3 covers 14 residues. V lost 5 bases to trimming and J lost 0 bases, with 10 bases between them. Germline CDR1 MNHEY, CDR2 SVGAGI. CDR3 residues: CASSPGNLNTEAFF. The DNA of the CDR3 is TGTGCCAGCAGTCCAGGGAACTTGAACACTGAAGCTTTCTTT.

V gene TRBV7-9 combines with J gene TRBJ2-7; 9 bases fit TRBD1. Germline CDR1 and CDR2: SEHNR and FQNEAQ (reference sequence). The CDR3 covers 15 residues. J gave up 3 bases and V 5 bases, and 8 bases lay outside the gene matches. The CDR3 DNA reads as TGTGCCAGCAGCAGACCGGGACAGGGACACTACGAGCAGTACTTC. Protein product: CASSRPGQGHYEQYF.

The chain couples TRBV29-1 to TRBJ1-2; D call uncertain. CDR1 SQVTM and CDR2 ANQGSEA come from the germline V gene. The CDR3 length is 12 residues. Deletions cut 3 bases from V and 2 bases from J, with 7 bases between. CDR3 in DNA: TGCAGCGTTGAGTCTTCGAACTATGGCTACACCTTC. This gives the protein CSVESSNYGYTF. The variable domain in full, completed from reference TRBV29-1 and TRBJ1-2, reads SAVISQKPSRDICQRGTSLTIQCQVDSQVTMMFWYRQQPGQSLTLIATANQGSEATYESGFVIDKFPISRPNLTFSTLTVSNMSPEDSSIYLCSVESSNYGYTFGSGTRLTVV.

The chain links TRBV5-1 to TRBJ2-3; no firm D call. The CDR3 totals 14 residues. V lost 5 bases, J lost 1 base, and 11 bases lay in between. Germline assignment: CDR1 SGHRS and CDR2 YFSETQ. Written as DNA, the CDR3 is TGCGCCAGCAGGTCGACGGGTGGCACAGATACGCAGTATTTT. Translating it yields CASRSTGGTDTQYF.

This chain uses TRBV3-1 (or the pseudogene TRBV3-2) with TRBJ1-5; D possibly corresponds to TRBD1 (6 bases). The germline V gene has CDR1 LGHDT and CDR2 YNNKEL (reference sequence). The CDR3 sequence is 14 residues long. V dropped 1 base and J dropped 3 bases, with 7 bases sitting between them. The CDR3 bases are TGTGCCAGCAGCCAAGCAGGGGACAATCAGCCCCAGCATTTT. Translation: CASSQAGDNQPQHF.

This chain joins TRBV6-5 and TRBJ1-1; D gene uncertain. From germline, CDR1 is MNHEY and CDR2 SVGAGI. The V gene lost 0 bases and the J gene lost 1 base, with 3 bases spanning the gap. The CDR3 length is 13 residues. The CDR3 region has the DNA TGTGCCAGCAGTTACTCGGCGAACACTGAAGCTTTCTTT. It yields the protein CASSYSANTEAFF.

This chain uses TRBV3-1 (or the pseudogene TRBV3-2) with TRBJ2-7; no definite D call. The germline V gene encodes CDR1 LGHDT and CDR2 YNNKEL (reference sequence). This CDR3 has 14 amino acids. V lost 4 bases to trimming and J lost 6 bases, with 16 bases between them. The CDR3 DNA follows: TGTGCCAGCAGCCCGTTACTCGCTACCTCCGAGCAGTACTTC. This codes for CASSPLLATSEQYF.

The rearrangement links TRBV19 to TRBJ1-2; possible D gene TRBD1, 5 bases. The V end was cut by 5 bases, the J end by 4 bases, with 14 bases between. Germline V gene lookup returns CDR1 LNHDA and CDR2 SQIVND (reference sequence). This CDR3 is built from 14 residues. CDR3 amino acids: CASSAGQATYGYTF. As DNA, the CDR3 is TGTGCCAGTAGTGCAGGACAAGCGACCTATGGCTACACCTTC. The entire variable domain, with the rest obtained from reference TRBV19 and TRBJ1-2, is as follows: DGGITQSPKYLFRKEGQNVTLSCEQNLNHDAMYWYRQDPGQGLRLIYYSQIVNDFQKGDIAEGYSVSREKKESFPLTVTSAQKNPTAFYLCASSAGQATYGYTFGSGTRLTVV.

The chain carries TRBV11-3 and TRBJ2-2; weak D call: TRBD1 (5 bases). This CDR3 is built from 13 residues. Trimming took 4 bases from V and 5 from J, leaving 8 bases between them. The germline gives CDR1 SGHNT, CDR2 YENEEA. The CDR3 sequence is CASSSYRTGELFF. CDR3 bases: TGTGCCAGCAGCTCATACAGGACCGGGGAGCTGTTTTTT.

The rearrangement uses TRBV21-1 and TRBJ1-2; the listed D gene, TRBD1, was not tested against the DNA. TRBV21-1 counts as a pseudogene. This CDR3 has 18 amino acids. The CDR3 region has the DNA TGTGCCAGCAGCAACTTGGACAGGGCCAGGAGGCCCATCTATGGCTACACCTTC. This gives the protein CASSNLDRARRPIYGYTF.

The chain links TRBV19 to TRBJ1-1; D is unresolved. V gave up 7 bases and J gave up 0 bases, with 9 bases separating them. This CDR3 spans 13 amino acids. Germline CDR1 is LNHDA and CDR2 is SQIVND (reference sequence). The CDR3 DNA sequence: TGTGCCAGTACTCGGAGGGTGAACACTGAAGCTTTCTTT. This encodes CASTRRVNTEAFF.

The chain employs TRBV5-1 and TRBJ1-2, with D uncertain. Germline V gene data show CDR1 as SGHRS and CDR2 as YFSETQ. The CDR3 totals 12 residues. The V end was cut by 4 bases, the J end by 7 bases, with 11 bases between. CDR3 region: CASSESWSGYTF. The DNA for the CDR3 is TGCGCCAGCAGCGAGAGTTGGTCTGGCTACACCTTC.

This clone turned up a few times. This sequence joins TRBV10-2 and TRBJ1-3, with 9 bases fitting TRBD1. Trimming took 3 bases from V and 0 from J; bases not matched to a gene: 6. CDR3 size: 17 residues. Germline CDR1 is WSHSY and CDR2 is SAAADI. The CDR3 bases are TGCGCCAGCAGTGACGGGACAGGGACAATCTCTGGAAACACCATATATTTT. Translating it yields CASSDGTGTISGNTIYF.

This chain joins TRBV7-3 and TRBJ1-2; 7 bases are a match to TRBD1. J gave up 5 bases and V 2 bases, and 2 bases lay outside the gene matches. Looked up from germline, CDR1 is SGHTA and CDR2 is FQGTGA. The CDR3 runs 13 residues. The chain's CDR3 is CASSLWDSYGYTF. As DNA, the CDR3 is TGTGCCAGCAGCTTATGGGACAGTTATGGCTACACCTTC.

J is TRBJ1-6 and V is TRBV7-3; D is undetermined. Trimming shortened V by 2 bases and J by 10 bases, and 15 bases separated the two germline ends. The length of the CDR3 is 15 residues. CDR1 and CDR2 (germline): SGHTA, FQGTGA. CDR3 amino acids: CASSLLGKAGSPLHF. CDR3 nucleotides: TGTGCCAGCAGCTTATTGGGAAAAGCGGGGTCACCCCTCCACTTT.

The chain has TRBV10-3 and TRBJ2-1; 11 positions agree with TRBD1. Germline lookup yields CDR1 ENHRY and CDR2 SYGVKD. This CDR3 region has 15 residues. V lost 5 bases, J lost 2 bases, and 2 bases stayed unmatched. CDR3 in amino acids: CAISPGQGAYNEQFF. In DNA form, the CDR3 reads TGTGCCATCAGTCCGGGACAGGGGGCCTACAATGAGCAGTTCTTC.

J is TRBJ2-7 and V is TRBV29-1, with D perhaps matching TRBD1 (5 bases). CDR1 and CDR2 from the germline V gene are SQVTM and ANQGSEA. The germline V and J ends were trimmed by 5 bases and 0 bases, with 14 bases remaining between them. The CDR3 extends over 14 amino acids. The CDR3 DNA reads as TGCAGCGTTTTTTCGGAAAGGGGCTCCTACGAGCAGTACTTC. Translating it yields CSVFSERGSYEQYF.

A note on this clone: Mismatch with germline at one junction end may stem from a read error. As DNA, the CDR3 is TGTGCTAGCAGCCTCGGGACTAGCGGGGCTAACTACAATGAGCAGTTCTTC. Amino acids: CASSLGTSGANYNEQFF. The rearrangement links TRBV7-7 to TRBJ2-1, with TRBD2 matching 13 bases. CDR1 and CDR2 from the germline V gene are SSHAT and FNYEAQ (reference sequence). There are 17 residues in the CDR3.

The chain joins TRBV28 to TRBJ2-3, with 13 bases that match TRBD2. V gave up 6 bases and J gave up 1 base; unmatched junction bases: 7. This CDR3 is built from 17 residues. Germline V lookup: CDR1 MDHEN, CDR2 SYDVKM. In DNA form, the CDR3 reads TGTGCCAGCAGCAAACTAGCGGGGGGGCTTGGCACAGATACGCAGTATTTT. It encodes CASSKLAGGLGTDTQYF.

The rearrangement links TRBV3-1 (or the pseudogene TRBV3-2) to TRBJ1-5, with 10 nucleotides matching TRBD1. V trimming: 5 bases; J trimming: 7 bases; junction bases outside the gene matches: 5. The CDR3 has 14 residues. The germline V gene encodes CDR1 LGHDT and CDR2 YNNKEL (reference sequence). The CDR3 reads CASSFGTGEQPQHF. The CDR3 coding sequence is TGTGCCAGCAGCTTCGGGACAGGGGAGCAGCCCCAGCATTTT.

J is TRBJ1-2 and V is TRBV14, with no clear D. The CDR3 consists of 13 residues. Germline CDR1 and CDR2: SGHDN and FVKESK. V dropped 1 base and J dropped 8 bases, with 11 bases sitting between them. CDR3 in DNA: TGTGCCAGCAGCCAAGGTCACAGACCCGGCTACACCTTC. This codes for CASSQGHRPGYTF.

This rearrangement joins TRBV19 to TRBJ2-1; a possible D gene is TRBD2 (5 bases). This CDR3 spans 14 amino acids. Germline V gene data show CDR1 as LNHDA and CDR2 as SQIVND (reference sequence). The ends were cut back, 5 bases at V and 8 bases at J, with 16 bases in the middle. The DNA for the CDR3 is TGTGCCAGTAGTTCTACAGCCGGGGTGGATGAGCAGTTCTTC. This encodes CASSSTAGVDEQFF.

This sequence joins TRBV28 and TRBJ1-6, with 7 bases aligning to TRBD1. The CDR3 runs to 14 residues. J lost 10 bases, V lost 6 bases, and 9 bases had no gene match. Per the germline V gene, CDR1 is MDHEN and CDR2 is SYDVKM. The CDR3 spells CASRKGTERSPLHF. CDR3 bases: TGTGCCAGCAGAAAAGGGACAGAGCGCTCACCCCTCCACTTT.

The gene calls are TRBV11-3 and TRBJ2-5, with D perhaps matching TRBD2 (6 bases). CDR1 is SGHNT, CDR2 YENEEA, per germline. CDR3 length equals 13 residues. The V end was cut by 5 bases, the J end by 5 bases, with 12 bases between. The CDR3 nucleotides are TGTGCCAGCAGCCTGGGGACTGAGGAGACCCAGTACTTC. It yields the protein CASSLGTEETQYF.